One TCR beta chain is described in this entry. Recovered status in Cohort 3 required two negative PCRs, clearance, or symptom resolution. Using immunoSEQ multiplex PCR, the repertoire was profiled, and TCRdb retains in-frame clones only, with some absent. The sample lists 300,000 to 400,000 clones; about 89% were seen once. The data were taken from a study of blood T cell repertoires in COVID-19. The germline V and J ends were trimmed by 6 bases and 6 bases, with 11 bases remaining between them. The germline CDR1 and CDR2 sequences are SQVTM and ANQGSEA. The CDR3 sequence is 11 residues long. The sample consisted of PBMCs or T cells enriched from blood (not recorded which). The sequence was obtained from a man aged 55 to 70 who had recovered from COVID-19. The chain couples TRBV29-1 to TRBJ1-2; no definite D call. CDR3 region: CSVYPLNGYTF. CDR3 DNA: TGCAGCGTCTACCCTCTCAATGGCTACACCTTC.